Below, 15 T cell receptor beta chains from the same sample are listed, as sequenced in a study of control samples from healthy donors and cancer patients. TCRdb keeps only in-frame clones here, not all; method: immunoSEQ multiplex PCR. The data contain 350,000 to 450,000 clones, 80% to 95% of them singletons. Sequenced material: PBMCs. These receptors were taken from a man in his forties with head and neck cancer.

This clone was counted once. This rearrangement joins TRBV18 to TRBJ1-1, with D uncertain. Germline CDR1 reads KGHSH; CDR2 reads LQKENI. Trimming shortened V by 3 bases and J by 5 bases, and 7 bases separated the two germline ends. The CDR3 is 12 amino acids. DNA of the CDR3: TGTGCCAGCTCACCCTTAAGGACTGAAGCTTTCTTT. This gives the protein CASSPLRTEAFF.

The rearrangement links TRBV6-5 to TRBJ1-2; 11 nucleotides agree with TRBD1. The CDR3 length is 15 residues. V lost 2 bases and J lost 3; bases outside the gene matches: 2. Germline CDR1 and CDR2: MNHEY and SVGAGI. The CDR3: CASSYGQGADYGYTF. The CDR3 nucleotides read TGTGCCAGCAGTTACGGACAGGGGGCGGACTATGGCTACACCTTC.

V gene TRBV11-3 combines with J gene TRBJ2-2, with D possibly being TRBD2 (5 bases). The V gene's germline CDR1 is SGHNT and CDR2 YENEEA. V lost 3 bases to trimming and J lost 6 bases, with 8 bases between them. The CDR3 runs to 13 residues. CDR3 protein: CASSLGVSGELFF. CDR3 DNA: TGTGCCAGCAGCTTGGGAGTTTCCGGGGAGCTGTTTTTT.

The genes are TRBV6-4 and TRBJ1-2; D uncertain. This CDR3 has 13 residues. Germline values: CDR1 MRHNA, CDR2 SNTAGT. With 8 bases removed from V and 3 bases from J, the gap between germline ends came to 13 bases. CDR3 amino acids: CASEVPDHYGYTF. The CDR3 DNA sequence: TGTGCCAGCGAGGTCCCAGATCACTATGGCTACACCTTC.

The gene calls are TRBV19 and TRBJ2-2; 7 bases agree with TRBD2. CDR3 size: 14 residues. Germline CDR1 LNHDA, CDR2 SQIVND (reference sequence). The V segment lost 8 bases and the J segment 0 bases; nucleotides outside the gene matches: 3. The DNA for the CDR3 is TGTGCCAGTGGCGGGAGAACGAACACCGGGGAGCTGTTTTTT. Translation gives CASGGRTNTGELFF.

The chain has TRBV10-3 and TRBJ2-3, with 8 positions matching TRBD2. The CDR3 sequence is 14 residues long. The J segment lost 4 bases and the V segment lost 7 bases, leaving 7 bases of the junction unmatched. In germline, CDR1 is ENHRY, CDR2 SYGVKD. CDR3 region: CAITSGGGSDTQYF. The CDR3 DNA is TGTGCCATCACATCCGGGGGGGGCTCAGATACGCAGTATTTT.

The CDR3 DNA reads as TGTGCCTGGAGCAGGGGGCTTGAGCACATTAGCAATCAGCCCCAGCATTTT. Translation: CAWSRGLEHISNQPQHF. This chain links TRBV30 with TRBJ1-5, with TRBD1 identical over 8 bases. Germline V lookup: CDR1 GTSNPN, CDR2 SVGIG (reference sequence). This CDR3 is built from 17 residues. Trimming cost V 3 bases and J 0 bases; bases outside gene matches: 10.

The rearrangement joins TRBV5-1 to TRBJ2-2, with D uncertain. This CDR3 spans 14 amino acids. V shed 4 bases and J shed 5 bases, with 12 bases lying between them. The germline V gene encodes CDR1 SGHRS and CDR2 YFSETQ. CDR3 bases: TGCGCCAGCAGCATCCAACCGGGTACCGGGGAGCTGTTTTTT. This translates into CASSIQPGTGELFF.

The chain uses TRBV6-4 and TRBJ1-5; TRBD1 agrees at 9 bases. The CDR3 loop spans 17 amino acids. J lost 0 bases, V lost 6 bases, and 9 bases had no gene match. Germline-derived CDR1 and CDR2 are MRHNA and SNTAGT. CDR3 sequence (DNA): TGTGCCAGCAGGCCGGGACAGGGTCCTTATAGCAATCAGCCCCAGCATTTT. Residues: CASRPGQGPYSNQPQHF.

The rearrangement joins TRBV24-1 to TRBJ1-2, with TRBD1 identical over 7 bases. Germline values: CDR1 KGHDR, CDR2 SFDVKD. This CDR3 is 14 amino acids long. V dropped 1 base and J dropped 8; count of bases not matched to a gene: 6. CDR3 amino acids: CATSDLRGLEGYTF. In nucleotides, the CDR3 is TGTGCCACCAGTGATTTAAGGGGGCTTGAAGGCTACACCTTC.

The chain links TRBV3-1 (or the pseudogene TRBV3-2) to TRBJ1-1; 8 positions match TRBD1. The CDR3 contains 11 residues. The trim removed 1 base at V and 12 bases at J, leaving 1 base unmatched. CDR1 and CDR2 from the germline V gene are LGHDT and YNNKEL (reference sequence). The CDR3 reads CASSQGTGTFF. In DNA, the CDR3 is TGTGCCAGCAGCCAAGGGACAGGGACTTTCTTT.

Points on this clone: Other DNA sequences from this sample encode an identical CDR3 as well. The V call is TRBV28, the J call TRBJ2-7, with 9 positions matching TRBD1. With 0 bases clipped from V and 2 bases from J, the junction kept 8 bases outside the gene matches. Germline CDR1 MDHEN, CDR2 SYDVKM. This CDR3 region has 17 residues. CDR3 bases: TGTGCCAGCAGTTTATGGGACCTGGGACAGGGAACCTACGAGCAGTACTTC. Translating it yields CASSLWDLGQGTYEQYF.

This chain uses TRBV7-9 with TRBJ2-3; D possibly corresponds to TRBD2 (6 bases). Trimming removed 4 bases from V and 3 bases from J, with 14 bases in between. Per the germline V gene, CDR1 is SEHNR and CDR2 is FQNEAQ (reference sequence). CDR3 size: 15 residues. The CDR3 nucleotides are TGTGCCAGCAGCTGGCCGGGGGAGCCTACAGATACGCAGTATTTT. Its protein product is CASSWPGEPTDTQYF.

The gene calls are TRBV28 and TRBJ2-5, with 8 positions matching TRBD2. CDR1 is MDHEN and CDR2 is SYDVKM in the germline V gene. This CDR3 spans 15 amino acids. V lost 5 bases to trimming and J lost 10 bases; unmatched junction nucleotides: 15. This CDR3 reads CASSITGTSSWGQYF. The CDR3 DNA sequence: TGTGCCAGCAGTATTACCGGGACTAGTTCTTGGGGCCAGTACTTC.

This chain links TRBV6-5 with TRBJ1-1, with D tentatively TRBD1 (6 bases). CDR1 MNHEY and CDR2 SVGAGI come from the germline V gene. This CDR3 is 15 amino acids long. Trimming removed 5 bases at V and 2 bases at J, with 15 bases between. As DNA, the CDR3 is TGTGCCAGCAGTCGAGGTCACAGGGCCAACACTGAAGCTTTCTTT. As protein: CASSRGHRANTEAFF.